This passage covers 9 T cell receptor beta chains from one sample sequenced in a study of somatic mutations in cytotoxic T cells in rheumatoid arthritis. Only in-frame clones appear in the TCRdb table, and some are missing; sequencing was by immunoSEQ multiplex PCR. In the table there are some 10,000 clones, roughly 80% of which are singletons. Material for sequencing was CD8+ T cells sorted from blood. These receptor sequences come from a man between 45 and 60 years old in good health.

This clone was picked up one time. DNA of the CDR3: TGTGCCAGCAGTGTGGACAGATTGAACACTGAAGCTTTCTTT. It translates to CASSVDRLNTEAFF. The V call is TRBV6-4, the J call TRBJ1-1; a weak D match, TRBD1 (6 bases). CDR1 is MRHNA and CDR2 is SNTAGT in the germline V gene. Trimming removed 4 bases from V and 0 bases from J, with 9 bases in between. This CDR3 region has 14 residues.

The rearrangement joins TRBV30 to TRBJ2-7; D possibly corresponds to TRBD1 (6 bases). The CDR3 is 13 residues long. The germline V gene has CDR1 GTSNPN and CDR2 SVGIG (reference sequence). V lost 2 bases to trimming and J lost 3 bases, with 11 bases between them. The CDR3 here is CAWSSDRNYEQYF. The CDR3, as DNA: TGTGCCTGGAGTTCGGACAGAAACTACGAGCAGTACTTC.

The V and J genes are TRBV5-1 and TRBJ2-7; D possibly corresponds to TRBD1 (6 bases). The V end lost 0 bases, the J end lost 2 bases, and 12 bases lay between the germline ends. CDR1 and CDR2 from the germline V gene are SGHRS and YFSETQ. The CDR3 is 15 residues long. The CDR3, as DNA: TGCGCCAGCAGCTTGGAACAGGGACCCCCCTACGAGCAGTACTTC. Amino acids: CASSLEQGPPYEQYF.

The rearrangement joins TRBV27 to TRBJ2-5, with 11 bases lining up with TRBD2. The CDR3 runs to 18 residues. Germline CDR1 MNHEY, CDR2 SMNVEV (reference sequence). J was trimmed by 4 bases and V by 4 bases; bases with no gene match: 14. CDR3 sequence reads: CASSSYLLAGGSRETQYF. CDR3 sequence (DNA): TGTGCCAGCAGTTCTTATCTCCTAGCGGGAGGTTCAAGAGAGACCCAGTACTTC.

The chain employs TRBV4-3 and TRBJ2-3; TRBD2 is a possible D gene (7 bases). The germline V and J ends were trimmed by 0 bases and 3 bases, with 19 bases remaining between them. Germline CDR1 and CDR2: LGHNA and YSLEER. The CDR3 spans 18 residues. CDR3 sequence: CASSQEVLLGGPTDTQYF. The CDR3 region has the DNA TGCGCCAGCAGCCAAGAAGTTTTATTGGGGGGGCCAACAGATACGCAGTATTTT.

Of note for this clone: The sample carries other DNA sequences with the same CDR3. The chain has TRBV27 and TRBJ1-1, with 7 positions matching TRBD1. The CDR3 spans 15 residues. The V gene's germline CDR1 is MNHEY and CDR2 SMNVEV (reference sequence). With V trimmed by 5 bases and J by 6 bases, 12 bases remained unmatched. DNA for the CDR3: TGTGCCAGCAGTCTAAGCAGGGGGGCTTGGGCTGAAGCTTTCTTT. It encodes CASSLSRGAWAEAFF.

Written as DNA, the CDR3 is TGTGCCAGCAGCCATAGGGGCTCCTACGAGCAGTACTTC. Translating it yields CASSHRGSYEQYF. The chain joins TRBV7-8 to TRBJ2-7; D is possibly TRBD1 (5 bases). V lost 5 bases and J lost 0, with 8 bases in between. CDR3 length equals 13 residues. Germline V gene sequence: CDR1 SGHVS, CDR2 FQNEAQ.

The chain has TRBV6-6 and TRBJ1-5; D remains ambiguous. Trimming removed 4 bases at V and 7 bases at J, with 14 bases between. Germline V gene data show CDR1 as MNHNY and CDR2 as SVGAGI (reference sequence). The CDR3 covers 14 residues. The CDR3 is CASSSRRERQPQHF. Written as DNA, the CDR3 is TGTGCCAGCAGTTCGCGTCGGGAGAGGCAGCCCCAGCATTTT.

The chain uses TRBV27 and TRBJ2-7; 8 bases map to TRBD1. The germline gives CDR1 MNHEY, CDR2 SMNVEV (reference sequence). The ends lost 6 bases at V and 4 bases at J; junction bases unmatched: 8. The CDR3 has 14 amino acids. CDR3 coding DNA: TGTGCCAGCAGCCGGACAGGGTCAACTTACGAGCAGTACTTC. It encodes CASSRTGSTYEQYF.